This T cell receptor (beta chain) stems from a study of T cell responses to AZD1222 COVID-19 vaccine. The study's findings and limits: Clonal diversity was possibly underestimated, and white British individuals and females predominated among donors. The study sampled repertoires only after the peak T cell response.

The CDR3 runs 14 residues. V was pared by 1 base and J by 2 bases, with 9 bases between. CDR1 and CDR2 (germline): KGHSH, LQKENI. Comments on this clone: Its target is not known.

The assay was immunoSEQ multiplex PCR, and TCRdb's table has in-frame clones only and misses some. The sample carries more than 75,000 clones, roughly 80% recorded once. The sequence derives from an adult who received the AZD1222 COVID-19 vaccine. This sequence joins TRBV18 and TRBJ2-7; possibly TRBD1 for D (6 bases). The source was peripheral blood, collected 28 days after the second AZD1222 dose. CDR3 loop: CASSPRDTTYEQYF. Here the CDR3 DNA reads TGTGCCAGCTCACCACGGGACACAACCTACGAGCAGTACTTC.